The 28 T cell receptor beta chains below all came from one sample that was sequenced in a study of T cell repertoires in cytomegalovirus infection. TCRdb reanalysed the reads using MiXCR and keeps one entry per CDR3 protein. The data show about 920,000 distinct CDR3 sequences, with less than 35% seen just once and 11% to 15% held by the top ten. Their antigen targets remain unknown. This material consisted of cultured CD8+ T cells from PBMCs, taken from culture after CMV antigen stimulation. The receptor set was obtained from a human donor in good health (CMV status not recorded). Some clones in this sample may be carry-over from other donors' samples.

This clonotype was counted ten times or more. An end of the junction does not agree with germline; a read error may underlie this. This sequence joins TRBV27 and TRBJ2-5; D is possibly TRBD2 (5 bases). The CDR3 runs 13 residues. Germline V gives CDR1 MNHEY, CDR2 SMNVEV (reference sequence). CDR3: CASSLSGQETQYF. CDR3 DNA: TGTGCCAGCAGCTTATCGGGGCAAGAGACCCAGTACTTC.

The chain uses TRBV23-1 and TRBJ1-6; possibly TRBD1 for D (5 bases). TRBV23-1 is known as an ORF, though its function is uncertain. V lost 8 bases and J lost 8, with 13 bases in between. The CDR3 extends over 13 amino acids. The CDR3 region has the DNA TGCGCCAGCGGGCCGGGGACTCATTCACCCCTCCACTTT. Amino acid sequence: CASGPGTHSPLHF.

The rearrangement joins TRBV6-2 or TRBV6-3 to TRBJ2-7, with 7 bases that match TRBD1. Germline assignment: CDR1 MNHEY and CDR2 SVGEGT. The CDR3 length is 14 residues. Trimming took 6 bases from V and 3 from J; bases not matched to a gene: 8. The CDR3 DNA follows: TGTGCCAGCAGCGACAGGGAACCTGACTACGAGCAGTACGTC. Its translation: CASSDREPDYEQYV.

Of note for this clonotype: A much larger clone lies a single base off, so this may be a read error. The chain employs TRBV6-6 and TRBJ2-3; 7 positions match TRBD1. CDR1 is MNHNY and CDR2 is SVGAGI in the germline V gene (reference sequence). This CDR3 is built from 16 residues. The ends lost 6 bases at V and 4 bases at J; junction bases unmatched: 13. CDR3 amino acids: CASSVTGMSRADTQYF. CDR3 nucleotides: TGTGCCAGCAGCGTGACAGGGATGTCTCGGGCAGATACGCAGTATTTT.

This clonotype has only a few counts. The V call is TRBV5-8, the J call TRBJ2-7; D ambiguous. Germline CDR1 SGHTS, CDR2 YDEGEE. This CDR3 has 16 residues. Trimming took off 0 bases at V and 0 bases at J, with 13 bases between the two ends. The CDR3 nucleotides are TGTGCCAGCAGCTTGGTGGGTCTACCCTCCTCCTACGAGCAGTACTTC. Amino acid sequence: CASSLVGLPSSYEQYF.

This chain joins TRBV7-9 and TRBJ2-4; D remains ambiguous. The V end lost 5 bases, the J end lost 0 bases, and 14 bases lay between the germline ends. The CDR3 loop spans 16 amino acids. Per germline, CDR1 SEHNR and CDR2 FQNEAQ (reference sequence). CDR3 protein: CASSATGPLAKNIQYF. In DNA form, the CDR3 reads TGTGCCAGCAGCGCTACTGGACCTCTAGCCAAAAACATTCAGTACTTC.

This clonotype has more than one count but fewer than ten. The chain uses TRBV7-2 and TRBJ1-4; D gene uncertain. The CDR3 covers 15 residues. Per the germline V gene, CDR1 is SGHTA and CDR2 is FQGNSA. V lost 1 base, J lost 12 bases, and 18 bases lay in between. The CDR3 sequence: CASSLGPQGTTELFF. The CDR3 region has the DNA TGTGCCAGCAGCTTAGGTCCCCAAGGCACGACGGAACTGTTTTTT.

This clonotype was seen a few times. V gene TRBV10-2 combines with J gene TRBJ1-2; D remains unclear. Trimming pared 2 bases from V and 4 bases from J, leaving 20 bases between. Germline V gives CDR1 WSHSY, CDR2 SAAADI. The CDR3 has 17 amino acids. In DNA, the CDR3 is TGCGCCAGCAGTGAGGAAGGCAGGAAAACTTATGGCTATGGCTACACCTTC. It is translated as CASSEEGRKTYGYGYTF.

There are a few counts of this clonotype. The chain recombines TRBV7-9 with TRBJ1-4, with D unresolved. The germline V gene has CDR1 SEHNR and CDR2 FQNEAQ (reference sequence). This CDR3 comprises 14 residues. V lost 5 bases and J lost 5, with 12 bases in between. The CDR3 DNA follows: TGTGCCAGCAGCACCGGGAACAGAAATGAAAAACTGTTTTTT. Encoded protein: CASSTGNRNEKLFF.

The J gene is TRBJ2-5, the V gene TRBV5-6; 8 bases match TRBD1. This CDR3 spans 14 amino acids. Germline V gene data show CDR1 as SGHDT and CDR2 as YYEEEE. With 0 bases clipped from V and 5 bases from J, the junction kept 3 bases outside the gene matches. The CDR3 DNA sequence: TGTGCCAGCAGCTTGGGCAGGGGGCATGAGACCCAGTACTTC. Its translation: CASSLGRGHETQYF. The complete variable domain, with remaining parts taken from reference TRBV5-6 and TRBJ2-5, reads DAGVTQSPTHLIKTRGQQVTLRCSPKSGHDTVSWYQQALGQGPQFIFQYYEEEERQRGNFPDRFSGHQFPNYSSELNVNALLLGDSALYLCASSLGRGHETQYFGPGTRLLVL.

The V and J genes are TRBV2 and TRBJ2-4; tentatively, D is TRBD1 or TRBD2 (5 bases each). Germline V CDR1 and CDR2: SNHLY, FYNNEI. The V end was cut by 8 bases, the J end by 8 bases, with 13 bases between. This CDR3 has 12 residues. In DNA, the CDR3 is TGTGCCAGCGAAGGGACGTCCGACATTCAGTACTTC. Translating gives CASEGTSDIQYF.

The chain links TRBV24-1 to TRBJ2-3, with 7 bases aligning to TRBD1. The CDR3 totals 16 residues. CDR1 and CDR2 (germline): KGHDR, SFDVKD. After removal of 4 bases from V and 4 bases from J, the junction contained 10 bases not matched to a gene. In nucleotides, the CDR3 is TGTGCCACCAGTGACGGGGACAGCTTTGGGGCAGATACGCAGTATTTT. Protein product: CATSDGDSFGADTQYF.

This chain uses TRBV4-3 with TRBJ1-2; D may be TRBD1 (6 bases). CDR1 and CDR2 from the germline V gene are LGHNA and YSLEER. V gave up 0 bases and J gave up 1 base, with 15 bases separating them. CDR3 size: 17 residues. CDR3 in DNA: TGCGCCAGCAGCCAAGATGGGTGGACAGCGATTAACTATGGCTACACCTTC. This translates into CASSQDGWTAINYGYTF.

The genes are TRBV23-1 and TRBJ2-7; D is uncertain. TRBV23-1 is treated as an ORF (open reading frame) with a function not yet certain. The ends were cut back, 0 bases at V and 2 bases at J, with 8 bases in the middle. This CDR3 spans 14 amino acids. The CDR3 sequence: CASSQSAGTYEQYV. The CDR3 coding sequence is TGCGCCAGCAGTCAATCGGCAGGTACCTACGAGCAGTACGTC.

In this sample, this clonotype turned up a few times. V usage is TRBV4-3 and J usage is TRBJ2-7; D assignment may be TRBD1 or TRBD2 (5 bases each). The V gene's germline CDR1 is LGHNA and CDR2 YSLEER. Trimming pared 3 bases from V and 3 bases from J, leaving 15 bases between. This CDR3 has 15 residues. CDR3 amino acids: CASSQGLGRSYEQYV. CDR3 nucleotides: TGCGCCAGCAGCCAGGGTCTGGGACGGAGCTACGAGCAGTACGTC.

This clonotype was counted only a few times. The CDR3: CAITRGSYNEQFF. CDR3 nucleotide sequence: TGTGCCATCACACGGGGGAGTTACAATGAGCAGTTCTTC. This chain joins TRBV5-4 and TRBJ2-1; tentative D call: TRBD2 (6 bases). With 9 bases removed from V and 4 bases from J, the gap between germline ends came to 14 bases. The CDR3 length is 13 residues. CDR1 and CDR2 (germline): SGHNT, YYREEE (reference sequence).

The chain joins TRBV2 to TRBJ1-2; D ambiguous. The V gene lost 3 bases and the J gene lost 3 bases, with 14 bases spanning the gap. The CDR3 covers 15 residues. CDR1 is SNHLY and CDR2 is FYNNEI in the germline V gene. This CDR3 is CASSDPGRSDYGYTF. CDR3 sequence (DNA): TGTGCCAGCAGTGACCCGGGAAGGTCGGACTATGGCTACACCTTC.

This clonotype was detected many times. The J gene is TRBJ1-1, the V gene TRBV7-6; D call uncertain. From germline, CDR1 is SGHVS and CDR2 FNYEAQ. The CDR3 is 12 residues long. Deletions cut 6 bases from V and 7 bases from J, with 12 bases between. The CDR3 region has the DNA TGTGCCAGCAGTCCGGAATTAGGTGAAGCTTTCTTT. It specifies CASSPELGEAFF.

This clonotype has just a few counts. This chain connects TRBV4-1 to TRBJ1-1, with 7 positions matching TRBD1. The V gene's germline CDR1 is MGHRA and CDR2 YSYEKL. The V segment lost 7 bases and the J segment 1 base; nucleotides outside the gene matches: 6. This CDR3 comprises 14 residues. Written as DNA, the CDR3 is TGCGCCAGCACGATACAGGGGTCGAACACTGAAGCTTTCTTT. It encodes CASTIQGSNTEAFF.

V gene TRBV27 combines with J gene TRBJ2-7; D not resolved. This CDR3 is built from 15 residues. V lost 6 bases and J lost 4, with 19 bases in between. Germline V gene lookup returns CDR1 MNHEY and CDR2 SMNVEV (reference sequence). The CDR3 coding sequence is TGTGCCAGCAGGGATATAGCAAGGAACGTTTACGAGCAGTACTTC. Translation: CASRDIARNVYEQYF.

V usage is TRBV5-6 and J usage is TRBJ2-6; unclear D gene. Germline V gene data show CDR1 as SGHDT and CDR2 as YYEEEE. Deletions cut 0 bases from V and 0 bases from J, with 4 bases between. The CDR3 runs to 15 residues. The chain's CDR3 is CASSLDFSGANVLTF. The CDR3 bases are TGTGCCAGCAGCTTGGATTTCTCTGGGGCCAACGTCCTGACTTTC.

The chain links TRBV11-1 to TRBJ2-4; D is possibly TRBD1 or TRBD2 (5 bases each). The germline V gene encodes CDR1 SGHAT and CDR2 FQDESV (reference sequence). The V gene lost 5 bases and the J gene lost 8 bases, with 16 bases spanning the gap. This CDR3 spans 14 amino acids. The CDR3 region is CASSPRERGDIQYF. CDR3 DNA sequence: TGTGCCAGCAGCCCTAGGGAAAGGGGAGACATTCAGTACTTC.

This chain links TRBV19 with TRBJ2-6; D possibly corresponds to TRBD2 (6 bases). From germline, CDR1 is LNHDA and CDR2 SQIVND (reference sequence). V dropped 3 bases and J dropped 4 bases, with 16 bases sitting between them. The CDR3 loop spans 17 amino acids. The CDR3 loop reads CASSILGGPSGANVLTF. CDR3 in DNA: TGTGCCAGTAGTATTCTCGGGGGACCATCGGGGGCCAACGTCCTGACTTTC.

This clonotype was recorded many times. The chain's CDR3 is CASSLDSRGNTGELFF. Written as DNA, the CDR3 is TGTGCCAGCAGCTTAGATTCCAGGGGTAACACCGGGGAGCTGTTTTTT. The chain has TRBV7-8 and TRBJ2-2; possibly TRBD1 for D (6 bases). Trimming took 1 base from V and 2 from J, leaving 11 bases between them. Germline lookup yields CDR1 SGHVS and CDR2 FQNEAQ. The CDR3 is made up of 16 amino acids.

This clonotype was picked up a small number of times. CDR3 DNA sequence: TGTGCCAGCAGCTTAGTTTGGGGAGCAACTAATGAAAAACTGTTTTTT. Translating gives CASSLVWGATNEKLFF. The chain carries TRBV7-9 and TRBJ1-4, with D hard to call. The CDR3 runs to 16 residues. The V gene lost 1 base and the J gene lost 0 bases, with 9 bases spanning the gap. Germline CDR1 reads SEHNR; CDR2 reads FQNEAQ (reference sequence).

The chain links TRBV13 to TRBJ2-1; 12 bases are shared with TRBD2. From germline, CDR1 is PRHDT and CDR2 FYEKMQ (reference sequence). Germline trimming cut 5 bases from V and 7 bases from J; bases unmatched to any gene: 12. There are 17 residues in the CDR3. The CDR3 protein is CASSLTSGGPLRNEQFF. CDR3 sequence (DNA): TGTGCCAGCAGCCTGACTAGCGGGGGCCCTTTAAGGAATGAGCAGTTCTTC.

This sequence joins TRBV15 and TRBJ2-1; possibly TRBD1 or TRBD2 for D (6 bases each). Germline values: CDR1 LNHNV, CDR2 YYDKDF (reference sequence). Trimming cost V 2 bases and J 5 bases, with 19 bases left between them. This CDR3 spans 17 amino acids. This chain's CDR3 is CATSRHRGAGANNEQFF. CDR3 sequence (DNA): TGTGCCACCAGCAGACATAGGGGGGCAGGGGCTAACAATGAGCAGTTCTTC.

This clonotype was observed a handful of times. The chain couples TRBV7-9 to TRBJ2-2; 9 bases are shared with TRBD2. This CDR3 has 18 amino acids. V shed 3 bases, J shed 3 bases, and the junction held 11 bases outside the gene matches. Looked up from germline, CDR1 is SEHNR and CDR2 is FQNEAQ (reference sequence). This chain's CDR3 is CASSFLFLAGNHTGELFF. Here the CDR3 DNA reads TGTGCCAGCAGCTTCCTCTTCCTAGCGGGGAATCACACCGGGGAGCTGTTTTTT.